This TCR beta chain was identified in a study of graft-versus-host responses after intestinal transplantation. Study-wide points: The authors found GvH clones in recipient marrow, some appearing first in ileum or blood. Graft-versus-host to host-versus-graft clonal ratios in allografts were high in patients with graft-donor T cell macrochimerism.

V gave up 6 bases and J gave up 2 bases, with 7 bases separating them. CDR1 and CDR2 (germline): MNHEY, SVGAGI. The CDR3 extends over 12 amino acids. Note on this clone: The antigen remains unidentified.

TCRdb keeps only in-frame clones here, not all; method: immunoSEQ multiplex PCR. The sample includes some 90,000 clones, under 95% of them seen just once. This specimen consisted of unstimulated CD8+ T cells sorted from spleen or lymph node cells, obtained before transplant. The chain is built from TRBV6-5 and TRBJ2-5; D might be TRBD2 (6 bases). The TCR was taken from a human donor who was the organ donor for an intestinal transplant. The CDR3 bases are TGTGCCAGCAGGGCGGGACAAGAGACCCAGTACTTC. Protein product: CASRAGQETQYF.